This T cell receptor (beta chain) was sequenced for a study of blood T cell repertoires in COVID-19. About the research overall: The origin of the acute and convalescent COVID-19 samples was the United States, Italy and Spain. The cDNA or gDNA used as material had been derived from T cells, B-cell-depleted T cells, or PBMCs.

This CDR3 comprises 15 residues. The V segment lost 7 bases and the J segment 4 bases; nucleotides outside the gene matches: 6. CDR1 and CDR2 from the germline V gene are MNHEY and SVGAGI. In the original analysis: Reference gene primer amplification gave nucleated cell count estimates. The data were produced by immunoSEQ multiplex PCR, yet TCRdb's version contains in-frame clones alone and is incomplete. Clonal size and the V and J genes are those of that table, whereas D and trimming came from the DNA. Altogether 55,000 to 80,000 clones are present, approximately 84% being singletons, with the ten largest covering 9% to 15%.

This chain uses TRBV6-5 with TRBJ2-5; the match to TRBD2 covers 13 bases. This TCR was recovered from a human donor in a cohort sampled during active COVID-19. The sequenced sample consisted of peripheral blood. The CDR3 reads CASTLTSGGAETQYF. The CDR3 coding sequence is TGTGCCAGCACTTTAACTAGCGGGGGGGCAGAGACCCAGTACTTC.